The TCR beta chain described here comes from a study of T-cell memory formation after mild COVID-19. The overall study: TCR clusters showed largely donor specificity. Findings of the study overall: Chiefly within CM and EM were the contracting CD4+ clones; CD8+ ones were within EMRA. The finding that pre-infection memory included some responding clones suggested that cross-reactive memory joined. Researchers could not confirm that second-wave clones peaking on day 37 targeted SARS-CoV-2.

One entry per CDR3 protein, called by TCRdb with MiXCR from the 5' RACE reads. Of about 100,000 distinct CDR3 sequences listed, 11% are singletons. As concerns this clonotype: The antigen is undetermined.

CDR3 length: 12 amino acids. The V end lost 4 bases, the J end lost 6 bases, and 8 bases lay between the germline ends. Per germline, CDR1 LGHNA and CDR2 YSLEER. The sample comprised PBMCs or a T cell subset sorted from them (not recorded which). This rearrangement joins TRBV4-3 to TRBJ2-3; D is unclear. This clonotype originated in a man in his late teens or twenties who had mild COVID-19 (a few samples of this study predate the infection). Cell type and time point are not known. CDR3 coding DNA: TGCGCCAGCAGCCTTAGCCGGGATACGCAGTATTTT. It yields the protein CASSLSRDTQYF.